This T cell receptor beta chain stems from a study of OX40 agonist ivuxolimab in advanced cancers. Study background: Partial response was recorded in three patients: one hepatocellular carcinoma and two cutaneous melanoma cases.

This table comes from immunoSEQ multiplex PCR, and its TCRdb copy is limited to in-frame clones, with some not included. The data contain about 48,000 clones, approximately 83% of them singletons. This sequence originates from an adult with an advanced solid tumor such as melanoma, head and neck, liver or kidney cancer. The sequencing here drew on CD4+ or CD8+ T cells sorted from blood, taken in a trial of the OX40 agonist ivuxolimab.

Written as DNA, the CDR3 is TGCGCCAGCAGTATCGTCCGTGAGGGGACTGAAGCTTTCTTT. Amino acid sequence: CASSIVREGTEAFF. The gene calls are TRBV5-1 and TRBJ1-1, with D tentatively TRBD1 (5 bases). The CDR3 runs 14 residues. Germline values: CDR1 SGHRS, CDR2 YFSETQ. Trimming cost V 5 bases and J 5 bases, with 16 bases left between them.